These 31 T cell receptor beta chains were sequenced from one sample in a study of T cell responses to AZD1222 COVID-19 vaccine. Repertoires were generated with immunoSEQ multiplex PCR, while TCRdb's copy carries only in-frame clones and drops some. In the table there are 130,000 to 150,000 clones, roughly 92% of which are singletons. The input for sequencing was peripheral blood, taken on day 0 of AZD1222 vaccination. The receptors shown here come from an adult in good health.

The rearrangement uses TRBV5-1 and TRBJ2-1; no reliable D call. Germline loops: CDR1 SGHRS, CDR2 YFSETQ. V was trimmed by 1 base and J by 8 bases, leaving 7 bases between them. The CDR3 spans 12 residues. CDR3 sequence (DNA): TGCGCCAGCAGCTTGAAGGATTATGAGCAGTTCTTC. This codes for CASSLKDYEQFF. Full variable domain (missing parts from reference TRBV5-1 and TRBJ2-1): KAGVTQTPRYLIKTRGQQVTLSCSPISGHRSVSWYQQTPGQGLQFLFEYFSETQRNKGNFPGRFSGRQFSNSRSEMNVSTLELGDSALYLCASSLKDYEQFFGPGTRLTVL.

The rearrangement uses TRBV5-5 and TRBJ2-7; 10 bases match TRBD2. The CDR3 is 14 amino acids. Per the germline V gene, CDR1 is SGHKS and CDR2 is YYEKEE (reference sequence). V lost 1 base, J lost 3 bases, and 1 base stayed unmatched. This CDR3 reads CASSLTSGVYEQYF. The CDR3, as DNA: TGTGCCAGCAGCTTGACTAGCGGGGTCTACGAGCAGTACTTC.

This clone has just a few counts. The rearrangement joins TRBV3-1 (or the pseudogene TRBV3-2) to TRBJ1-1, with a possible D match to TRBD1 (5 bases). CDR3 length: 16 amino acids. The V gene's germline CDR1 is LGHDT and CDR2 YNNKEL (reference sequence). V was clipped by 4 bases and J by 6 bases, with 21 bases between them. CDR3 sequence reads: CASSLRRDVTGAEAFF. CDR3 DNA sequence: TGTGCCAGCAGCCTCCGACGGGATGTAACGGGGGCTGAAGCTTTCTTT.

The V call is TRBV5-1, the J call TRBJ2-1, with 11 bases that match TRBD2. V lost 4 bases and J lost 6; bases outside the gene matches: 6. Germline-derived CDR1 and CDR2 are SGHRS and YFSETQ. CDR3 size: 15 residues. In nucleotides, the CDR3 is TGCGCCAGCAGCCTAGTAGCGGGAGGGCTCAATGAGCAGTTCTTC. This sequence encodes CASSLVAGGLNEQFF.

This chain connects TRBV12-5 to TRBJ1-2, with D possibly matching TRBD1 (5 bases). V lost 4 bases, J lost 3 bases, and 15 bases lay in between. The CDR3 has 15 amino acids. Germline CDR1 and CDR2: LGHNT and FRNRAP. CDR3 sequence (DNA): TGTGCTAGTGGTTCCCCCGGGACTCACTACTATGGCTACACCTTC. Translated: CASGSPGTHYYGYTF.

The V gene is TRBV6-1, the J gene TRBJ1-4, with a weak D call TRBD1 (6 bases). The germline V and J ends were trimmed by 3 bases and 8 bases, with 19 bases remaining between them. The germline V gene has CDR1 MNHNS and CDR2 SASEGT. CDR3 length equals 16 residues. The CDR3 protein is CASSEWVTGLKEKLFF. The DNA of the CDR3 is TGTGCCAGCAGTGAGTGGGTGACAGGACTAAAAGAAAAACTGTTTTTT.

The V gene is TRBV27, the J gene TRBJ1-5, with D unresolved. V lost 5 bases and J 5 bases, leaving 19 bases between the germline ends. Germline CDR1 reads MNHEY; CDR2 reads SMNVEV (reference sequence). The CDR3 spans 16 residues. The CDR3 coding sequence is TGTGCCAGCAGTCCCTGGGAGAGGTACGGGGATCAGCCCCAGCATTTT. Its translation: CASSPWERYGDQPQHF.

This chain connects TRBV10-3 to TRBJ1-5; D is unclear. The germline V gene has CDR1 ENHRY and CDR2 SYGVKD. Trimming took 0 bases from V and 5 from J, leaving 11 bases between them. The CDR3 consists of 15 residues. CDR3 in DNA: TGTGCCATCAGTGAGTCCCGGGTAGTTTATCAGCCCCAGCATTTT. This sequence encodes CAISESRVVYQPQHF.

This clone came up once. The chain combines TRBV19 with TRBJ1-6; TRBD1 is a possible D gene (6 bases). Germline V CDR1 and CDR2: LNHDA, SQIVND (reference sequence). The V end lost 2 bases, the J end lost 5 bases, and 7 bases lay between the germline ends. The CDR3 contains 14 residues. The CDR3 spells CASSIQGNNSPLHF. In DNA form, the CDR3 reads TGTGCCAGTAGTATACAGGGGAATAATTCACCCCTCCACTTT.

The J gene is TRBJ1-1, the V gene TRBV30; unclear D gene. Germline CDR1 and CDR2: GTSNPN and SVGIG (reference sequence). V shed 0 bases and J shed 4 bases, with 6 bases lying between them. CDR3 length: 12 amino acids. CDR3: CAWSVGGTEAFF. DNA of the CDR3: TGTGCCTGGAGTGTAGGAGGCACTGAAGCTTTCTTT. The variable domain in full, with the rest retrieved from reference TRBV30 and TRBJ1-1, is SQTIHQWPATLVQPVGSPLSLECTVEGTSNPNLYWYRQAAGRGLQLLFYSVGIGQISSEVPQNLSASRPQDRQFILSSKKLLLSDSGFYLCAWSVGGTEAFFGQGTRLTVV.

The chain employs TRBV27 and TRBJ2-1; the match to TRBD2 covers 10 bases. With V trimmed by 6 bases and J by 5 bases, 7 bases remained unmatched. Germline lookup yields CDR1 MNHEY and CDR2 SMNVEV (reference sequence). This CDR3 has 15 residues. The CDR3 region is CASSTGLAPNNEQFF. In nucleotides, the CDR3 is TGTGCCAGCAGCACGGGACTAGCGCCGAACAATGAGCAGTTCTTC.

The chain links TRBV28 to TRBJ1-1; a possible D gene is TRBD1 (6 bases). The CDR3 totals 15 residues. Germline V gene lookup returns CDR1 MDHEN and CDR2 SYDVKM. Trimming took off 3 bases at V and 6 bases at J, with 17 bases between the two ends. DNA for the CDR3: TGTGCCAGCAGTTTTTATTCGGGCAGGGGTTCTGAAGCTTTCTTT. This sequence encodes CASSFYSGRGSEAFF. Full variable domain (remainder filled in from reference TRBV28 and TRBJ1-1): DVKVTQSSRYLVKRTGEKVFLECVQDMDHENMFWYRQDPGLGLRLIYFSYDVKMKEKGDIPEGYSVSREKKERFSLILESASTNQTSMYLCASSFYSGRGSEAFFGQGTRLTVV.

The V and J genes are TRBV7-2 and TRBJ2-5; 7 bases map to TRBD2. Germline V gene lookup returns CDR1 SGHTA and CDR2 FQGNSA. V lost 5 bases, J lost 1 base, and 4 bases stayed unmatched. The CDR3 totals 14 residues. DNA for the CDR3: TGTGCCAGCAGCCGCTCTAGCGGCCAAGAGACCCAGTACTTC. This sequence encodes CASSRSSGQETQYF.

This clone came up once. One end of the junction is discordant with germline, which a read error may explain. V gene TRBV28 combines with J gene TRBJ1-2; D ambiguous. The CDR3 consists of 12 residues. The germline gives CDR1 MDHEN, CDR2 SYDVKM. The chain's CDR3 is CASSRSWGLPDF. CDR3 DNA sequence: TGTGCCAGCAGTAGATCTTGGGGTCTACCTGATTTC.

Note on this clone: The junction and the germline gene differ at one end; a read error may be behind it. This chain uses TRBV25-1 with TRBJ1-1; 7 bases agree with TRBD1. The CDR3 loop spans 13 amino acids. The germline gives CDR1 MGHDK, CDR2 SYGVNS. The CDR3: CASGEAGGTEAFF. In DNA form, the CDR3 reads TGTGCCAGCGGTGAAGCAGGGGGCACTGAAGCTTTCTTT.

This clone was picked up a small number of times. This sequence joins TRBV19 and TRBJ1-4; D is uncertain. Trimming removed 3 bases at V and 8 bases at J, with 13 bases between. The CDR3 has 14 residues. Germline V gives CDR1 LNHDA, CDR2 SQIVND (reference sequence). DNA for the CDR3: TGTGCCAGTAGTATCAGTGGGGTTGACGAAAAACTGTTTTTT. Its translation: CASSISGVDEKLFF.

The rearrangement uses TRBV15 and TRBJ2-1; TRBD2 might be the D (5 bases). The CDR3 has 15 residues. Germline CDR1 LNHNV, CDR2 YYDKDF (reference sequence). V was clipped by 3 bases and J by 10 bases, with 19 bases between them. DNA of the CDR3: TGTGCCACCAGCAGGGGTGGTGGAGCGGCTTCAGAGCAGTTCTTC. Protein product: CATSRGGGAASEQFF.

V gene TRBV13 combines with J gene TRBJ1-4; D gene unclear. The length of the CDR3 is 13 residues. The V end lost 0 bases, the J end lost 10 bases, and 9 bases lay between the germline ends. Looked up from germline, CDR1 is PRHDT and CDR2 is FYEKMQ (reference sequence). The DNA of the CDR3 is TGTGCCAGCAGCTTAGGCTTAAGTGGAAAACTGTTTTTT. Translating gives CASSLGLSGKLFF.

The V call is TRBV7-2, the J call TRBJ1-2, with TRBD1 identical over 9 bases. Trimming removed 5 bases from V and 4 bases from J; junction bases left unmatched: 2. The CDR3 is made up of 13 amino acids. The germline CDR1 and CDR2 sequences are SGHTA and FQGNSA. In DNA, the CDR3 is TGTGCCAGCAGCACGGGACAGGGCTATGGCTACACCTTC. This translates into CASSTGQGYGYTF.

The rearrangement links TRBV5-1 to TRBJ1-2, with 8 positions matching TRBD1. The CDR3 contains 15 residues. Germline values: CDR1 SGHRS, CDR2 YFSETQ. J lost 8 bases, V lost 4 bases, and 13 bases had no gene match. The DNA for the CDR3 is TGCGCCAGCAGCCTTGGACAGGGTGGCGGATCGGGCTACACCTTC. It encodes CASSLGQGGGSGYTF.

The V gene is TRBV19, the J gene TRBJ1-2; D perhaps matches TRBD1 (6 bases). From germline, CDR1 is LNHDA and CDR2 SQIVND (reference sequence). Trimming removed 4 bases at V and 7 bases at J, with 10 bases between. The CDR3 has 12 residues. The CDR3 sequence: CASSTGVGGYTF. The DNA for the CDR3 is TGTGCCAGTAGTACAGGGGTCGGTGGCTACACCTTC.

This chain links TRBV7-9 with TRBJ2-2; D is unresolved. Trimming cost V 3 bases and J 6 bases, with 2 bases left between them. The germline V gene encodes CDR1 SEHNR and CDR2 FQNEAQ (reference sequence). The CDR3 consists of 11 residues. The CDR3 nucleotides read TGTGCCAGCAGCTTGTCCGGGGAGCTGTTTTTT. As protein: CASSLSGELFF.

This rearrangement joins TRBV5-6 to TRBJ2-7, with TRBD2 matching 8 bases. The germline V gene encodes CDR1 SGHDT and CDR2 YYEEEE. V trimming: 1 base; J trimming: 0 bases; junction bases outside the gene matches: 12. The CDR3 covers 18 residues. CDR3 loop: CASSLIGTLAGISYEQYF. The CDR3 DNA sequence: TGTGCCAGCAGCTTGATCGGGACGCTAGCGGGTATCTCCTACGAGCAGTACTTC.

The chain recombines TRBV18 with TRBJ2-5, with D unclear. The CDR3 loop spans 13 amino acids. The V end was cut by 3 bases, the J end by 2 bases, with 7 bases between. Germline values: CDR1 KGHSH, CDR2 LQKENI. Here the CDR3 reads CASSPEQQETQYF. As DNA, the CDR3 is TGTGCCAGCTCACCGGAACAGCAAGAGACCCAGTACTTC.

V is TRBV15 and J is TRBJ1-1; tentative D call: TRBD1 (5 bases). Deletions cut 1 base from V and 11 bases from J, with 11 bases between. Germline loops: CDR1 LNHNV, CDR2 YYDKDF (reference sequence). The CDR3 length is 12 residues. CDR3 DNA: TGTGCCACCAGCAGAGCCAGGGTAGGGGCTTTCTTT. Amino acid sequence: CATSRARVGAFF.

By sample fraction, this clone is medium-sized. The CDR3 region is CASSWTSQQPQHF. The CDR3 nucleotides read TGTGCCAGCAGTTGGACGAGCCAACAGCCCCAGCATTTT. The chain is built from TRBV2 and TRBJ1-5, with D unresolved. The CDR3 extends over 13 amino acids. Trimming stripped 5 bases from V and 7 bases from J, with 12 bases between. Germline loops: CDR1 SNHLY, CDR2 FYNNEI.

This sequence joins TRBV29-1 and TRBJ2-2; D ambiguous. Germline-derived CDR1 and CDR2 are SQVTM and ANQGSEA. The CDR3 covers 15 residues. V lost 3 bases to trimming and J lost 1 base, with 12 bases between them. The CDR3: CSVDGGRGNTGELFF. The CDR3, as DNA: TGCAGCGTTGATGGCGGTAGAGGGAACACCGGGGAGCTGTTTTTT.

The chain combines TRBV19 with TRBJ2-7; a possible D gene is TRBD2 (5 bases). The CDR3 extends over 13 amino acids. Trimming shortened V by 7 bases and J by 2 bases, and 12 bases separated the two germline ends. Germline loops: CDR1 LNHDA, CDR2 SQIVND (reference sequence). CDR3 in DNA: TGTGCCAGTATCCCGGACTGCCCCTACGAGCAGTACTTC. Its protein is CASIPDCPYEQYF.

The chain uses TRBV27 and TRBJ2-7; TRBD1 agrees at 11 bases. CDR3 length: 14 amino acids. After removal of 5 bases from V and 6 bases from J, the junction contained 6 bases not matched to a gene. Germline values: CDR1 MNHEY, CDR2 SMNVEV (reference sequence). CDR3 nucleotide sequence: TGTGCCAGCAGTCCTGGGACAGGGGGGAGCGAGCAGTACTTC. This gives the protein CASSPGTGGSEQYF.

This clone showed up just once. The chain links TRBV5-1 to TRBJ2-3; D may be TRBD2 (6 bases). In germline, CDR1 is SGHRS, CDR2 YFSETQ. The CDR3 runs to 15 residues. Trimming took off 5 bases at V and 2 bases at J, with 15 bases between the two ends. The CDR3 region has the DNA TGCGCCAGCAGGGGCGGGACGTCTCTCACAGATACGCAGTATTTT. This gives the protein CASRGGTSLTDTQYF.

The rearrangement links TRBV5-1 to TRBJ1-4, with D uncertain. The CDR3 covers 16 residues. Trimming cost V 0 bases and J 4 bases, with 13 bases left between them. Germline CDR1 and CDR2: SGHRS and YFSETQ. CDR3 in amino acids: CASSLEARVLNEKLFF. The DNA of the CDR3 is TGCGCCAGCAGCTTGGAGGCAAGGGTACTTAATGAAAAACTGTTTTTT.